This T cell receptor beta chain was identified during a study of monozygotic twins with inflammatory bowel disease (dated by TCRdb to between 2018 and 2020). General notes on the study: A total of around 30 monozygotic twin pairs were included in the full study, comprising nine German pairs (four IBD-concordant, five IBD-discordant) and 19 IBD-discordant Danish pairs. Each individual had, on average, about 151 000 unique TCRalpha sequences and 181 000 unique TCRbeta sequences available for analysis. Within discordant pairs, disease-associated traits were sought mainly by comparing IBD patients with their genetically identical healthy co-twins. Paper-wide results and their limitations: TCRbeta repertoire diversity, by inverse Simpson index, was decreased in IBD patients compared with their healthy co-twins. Compared with healthy twins, IBD patients had fewer clonotypes in common with other individuals, a difference most pronounced in patients showing signs of disease activity. Repertoire similarity did not differ between concordant and discordant twins, possibly due to limited statistical power. Differing immunosuppressive treatments among patients may have added background noise and inter-individual variability to the repertoires. The analysis was unable to tell different T cell subtypes apart. The results gave no support for a single strong signal or clonotype linked to IBD.

The library relied on 5' RACE. Each TCR library was prepared from about 4,000 ng of total RNA. For each sample, cDNA was synthesized in eight separate reactions using SMARTScribe reverse transcriptase. During cDNA synthesis, unique molecular identifiers containing a 6-nucleotide sample barcode were introduced by template switching. Two nested PCRs of approximately 16 and 9 cycles amplified the TCRalpha and TCRbeta cDNA, and bead purification followed each PCR. Before amplification, the cDNA was both treated with uracil DNA-glycosylase and purified with the QIAquick PCR purification kit. The second PCR added Illumina TruSeq-compatible adapters along with sample-specific barcodes. Library quality and concentration were assessed using TapeStation and Qubit, and approximately 5 ng of each library was pooled. The pooled libraries were sequenced with 2 x 100 bp reads and custom sequencing primers on an Illumina HiSeq2500 single-index Rapid Run. As for the authors' bioinformatics: MiGEC version 1.2.6 was used for UMI-based consensus assembly to correct PCR and sequencing errors. V(D)J alignment, clonotype assembly and CDR3 extraction were performed with MiXCR version 2.1.1. To normalise gene usage, clonotype sharing and MAIT/NKT TCR abundance, the analysis used the top 1000, 10 000 and 20 000 clonotypes per sample. Diversity was computed as the inverse Simpson index with the vegan R package after downsampling to 27 000 UMIs. Paired Mann-Whitney U tests were applied to discordant twin pairs, with Benjamini-Hochberg correction for multiple testing. Once TCRdb had reprocessed the reads, it stored one entry per CDR3 protein sequence and supplied no DNA. These V and J calls derive from TCRdb rather than the authors' analysis. This sample's listing comprises 440,000 or so distinct CDR3 sequences. The leading ten clones occupy 2% to 3% of the sample.

The CDR3 starts with the cysteine, ends with the phenylalanine, and has 14 residues. The DNA sequence is not available. According to the germline V gene (reference sequence), CDR1 reads MNHNY and CDR2 reads SVGAGI. A 2.5 ml peripheral blood sample was drawn into PAXgene tubes per donor and stored at -80°C. Without T cell sorting, total RNA was isolated from whole blood using the PAXgene blood miRNA kit on an automated QIAcube. Peripheral blood from monozygotic twin pairs concordant or discordant for inflammatory bowel disease was subjected to deep TCRalpha and TCRbeta repertoire profiling with unique molecular barcoding. Smoking habits were recorded for all twin pairs, and each individual was classified as a current, former or never smoker. With respect to this clonotype: The target of this receptor is not known.

Sequencing was done on a sample of blood. The TCR was taken from a human donor with ulcerative colitis or Crohn's disease, or a healthy co-twin of an affected twin (not recorded which). The chain is made from TRBV6-6 and TRBJ2-5. The CDR3: CASSLAAGVETQYF.